Listed here are 30 T cell receptor beta chains from one sample, sequenced in a study of blood T cell repertoires in COVID-19. Libraries were prepared by immunoSEQ multiplex PCR; TCRdb keeps only in-frame clonotypes and omits some of them. The sample lists 250,000 to 350,000 clones; more than 80% were seen once. Material for sequencing was peripheral blood. These TCRs come from a woman aged 25 to 45 with active or convalescent COVID-19.

The rearrangement uses TRBV19 and TRBJ2-3; 9 nucleotides match TRBD2. From germline, CDR1 is LNHDA and CDR2 SQIVND (reference sequence). The CDR3 totals 15 residues. Losses at the gene ends were 4 bases for V and 6 bases for J; bases not matched to a gene: 8. Here the CDR3 reads CASSNRAGGRDTQYF. Written as DNA, the CDR3 is TGTGCCAGTAGTAATCGAGCGGGGGGCAGGGATACGCAGTATTTT.

V gene TRBV6-5 combines with J gene TRBJ1-6; D remains unclear. Trimming removed 10 bases at V and 3 bases at J, with 16 bases between. The germline CDR1 and CDR2 sequences are MNHEY and SVGAGI. This CDR3 is built from 15 residues. CDR3 nucleotides: TGTGCCACCCCCTTAGGAGGACTCTATAATTCACCCCTCCACTTT. It is translated as CATPLGGLYNSPLHF.

In nucleotides, the CDR3 is TGTGCCAGCAGTTTGCGGGGGTTGAATGTGCAGTACTTC. It is translated as CASSLRGLNVQYF. The rearrangement joins TRBV28 to TRBJ2-7; 7 bases map to TRBD2. CDR3 length equals 13 residues. CDR1 is MDHEN, CDR2 SYDVKM, per germline. Trimming removed 3 bases from V and 9 bases from J; junction bases left unmatched: 8.

This chain's CDR3 is CASSPWTGGSTEAFF. DNA of the CDR3: TGTGCCAGCAGCCCCTGGACAGGGGGCTCCACTGAAGCTTTCTTT. The chain uses TRBV7-9 and TRBJ1-1, with 11 bases fitting TRBD1. Germline V gene data show CDR1 as SEHNR and CDR2 as FQNEAQ (reference sequence). Germline trimming cut 5 bases from V and 4 bases from J; bases unmatched to any gene: 6. The CDR3 has 15 amino acids. Supplemented by reference TRBV7-9 and TRBJ1-1, the full variable domain reads DTGVSQNPRHKITKRGQNVTFRCDPISEHNRLYWYRQTLGQGPEFLTYFQNEAQLEKSRLLSDRFSAERPKGSFSTLEIQRTEQGDSAMYLCASSPWTGGSTEAFFGQGTRLTVV.

This clone showed up just once. CDR3 sequence: CASSLGSTRAQYF. CDR3 in DNA: TGTGCCAGCAGCTTAGGGAGTACCAGGGCCCAGTACTTC. The chain carries TRBV7-2 and TRBJ2-5, with D possibly TRBD1 on 5 matching bases. This CDR3 spans 13 amino acids. Trimming pared 1 base from V and 9 bases from J, leaving 12 bases between. The germline gives CDR1 SGHTA, CDR2 FQGNSA.

The chain carries TRBV19 and TRBJ1-2; the match to TRBD1 covers 10 bases. Germline V lookup: CDR1 LNHDA, CDR2 SQIVND (reference sequence). J lost 4 bases, V lost 5 bases, and 7 bases had no gene match. The CDR3 length is 15 residues. Here the CDR3 DNA reads TGTGCCAGTAGTTCGACAGGGGGCGCGAGCTATGGCTACACCTTC. It specifies CASSSTGGASYGYTF. The full variable domain, completed using reference TRBV19 and TRBJ1-2, is DGGITQSPKYLFRKEGQNVTLSCEQNLNHDAMYWYRQDPGQGLRLIYYSQIVNDFQKGDIAEGYSVSREKKESFPLTVTSAQKNPTAFYLCASSSTGGASYGYTFGSGTRLTVV.

A single count supports this clone. This chain connects TRBV7-2 to TRBJ1-3; TRBD1 is a possible D gene (6 bases). The CDR3 covers 14 residues. Trimming pared 4 bases from V and 8 bases from J, leaving 15 bases between. Germline V gene lookup returns CDR1 SGHTA and CDR2 FQGNSA. The CDR3 region has the DNA TGTGCCAGCAGCTCTAGATCACAGGGTCACACCATATATTTT. Encoded protein: CASSSRSQGHTIYF. Looking up the rest from reference TRBV7-2 and TRBJ1-3 gives the full variable domain: GAGVSQSPSNKVTEKGKDVELRCDPISGHTALYWYRQSLGQGLEFLIYFQGNSAPDKSGLPSDRFSAERTGGSVSTLTIQRTQQEDSAVYLCASSSRSQGHTIYFGEGSWLTVV.

This sequence joins TRBV3-1 (or the pseudogene TRBV3-2) and TRBJ2-5, with 7 bases lining up with TRBD2. The J segment lost 6 bases and the V segment lost 4 bases, leaving 8 bases of the junction unmatched. This CDR3 is 14 amino acids long. Germline CDR1 reads LGHDT; CDR2 reads YNNKEL (reference sequence). CDR3 residues: CASSRMGGLQTQYF. The CDR3 DNA reads TGTGCCAGCAGCCGCATGGGGGGGTTACAGACCCAGTACTTC.

The chain uses TRBV19 and TRBJ1-4; the match to TRBD1 covers 8 bases. This CDR3 has 14 residues. Trimming at V came to 11 bases and at J to 2 bases, leaving 7 bases not matched to a gene. Germline values: CDR1 LNHDA, CDR2 SQIVND (reference sequence). The CDR3 coding sequence is TGTGCCGCCAGGGGGCGTTCGACTAATGAAAAACTGTTTTTT. Its translation: CAARGRSTNEKLFF.

The rearrangement links TRBV28 to TRBJ1-1; D perhaps matches TRBD1 (5 bases). Germline V gene lookup returns CDR1 MDHEN and CDR2 SYDVKM. Trimming removed 3 bases from V and 6 bases from J, with 11 bases in between. This CDR3 has 13 amino acids. This CDR3 is CASSLDMSPEAFF. The CDR3 nucleotides are TGTGCCAGCAGTTTGGACATGAGCCCTGAAGCTTTCTTT.

The chain links TRBV11-3 to TRBJ2-6; possibly TRBD1 for D (5 bases). V dropped 5 bases and J dropped 4 bases, with 12 bases sitting between them. The CDR3 contains 15 residues. The germline V gene has CDR1 SGHNT and CDR2 YENEEA. The CDR3 spells CASSTRGTGANVLTF. CDR3 DNA sequence: TGTGCCAGCAGCACAAGGGGTACCGGGGCCAACGTCCTGACTTTC.

The V and J genes are TRBV11-2 and TRBJ1-1, with TRBD1 as a possible D gene (6 bases). CDR3 length: 15 amino acids. Germline CDR1 and CDR2: SGHAT and FQNNGV. V was clipped by 5 bases and J by 5 bases, with 18 bases between them. CDR3 in amino acids: CASSPRGRSGTEAFF. CDR3 sequence (DNA): TGTGCCAGCAGCCCGAGGGGGAGAAGTGGAACTGAAGCTTTCTTT.

The chain recombines TRBV3-1 (or the pseudogene TRBV3-2) with TRBJ1-2; a possible D gene is TRBD1 (5 bases). The CDR3 runs 15 residues. V gave up 5 bases and J gave up 1 base, with 14 bases separating them. Germline V gene lookup returns CDR1 LGHDT and CDR2 YNNKEL (reference sequence). CDR3 protein: CASSYPAGDNYGYTF. The CDR3 DNA follows: TGTGCCAGCAGCTACCCGGCGGGGGATAACTATGGCTACACCTTC.

This chain joins TRBV6-6 and TRBJ2-2; perhaps TRBD1 as D (6 bases). The V end was cut by 5 bases, the J end by 6 bases, with 10 bases between. This CDR3 contains 13 residues. CDR1 MNHNY and CDR2 SVGAGI come from the germline V gene (reference sequence). The CDR3 is CASSQAGAGELFF. The CDR3 DNA is TGTGCCAGCAGTCAAGCAGGGGCCGGGGAGCTGTTTTTT.

The V call is TRBV7-2, the J call TRBJ2-3; 9 bases are a match to TRBD2. Germline-derived CDR1 and CDR2 are SGHTA and FQGNSA. CDR3 length: 17 amino acids. V shed 4 bases and J 7 bases; nucleotides not matched to a gene: 15. The CDR3 protein is CASSYRGGANLQNTQYF. Written as DNA, the CDR3 is TGTGCCAGCAGCTATCGCGGGGGGGCAAACCTACAGAATACGCAGTATTTT.

The gene calls are TRBV6-1 and TRBJ2-6; no firm D call. Germline V lookup: CDR1 MNHNS, CDR2 SASEGT. This CDR3 is built from 16 residues. Deletions cut 6 bases from V and 0 bases from J, with 12 bases between. The CDR3 nucleotides are TGTGCCAGCAGGGAACTTGTAGTCTCTGGGGCCAACGTCCTGACTTTC. As protein: CASRELVVSGANVLTF.

This clone was found a few times. The CDR3 bases are TGTGCCAGCAGACCCGGGACAGGGAATGAAAAACTGTTTTTT. Protein sequence: CASRPGTGNEKLFF. The genes are TRBV2 and TRBJ1-4; 9 positions agree with TRBD1. J was trimmed by 5 bases and V by 6 bases; bases with no gene match: 4. This CDR3 has 14 residues. Germline V CDR1 and CDR2: SNHLY, FYNNEI. The entire variable domain, with the rest obtained from reference TRBV2 and TRBJ1-4, is as follows: EPEVTQTPSHQVTQMGQEVILRCVPISNHLYFYWYRQILGQKVEFLVSFYNNEISEKSEIFDDQFSVERPDGSNFTLKIRSTKLEDSAMYFCASRPGTGNEKLFFGSGTQLSVL.

The rearrangement joins TRBV19 to TRBJ1-3; D may be TRBD1 (5 bases). V lost 6 bases, J lost 0 bases, and 15 bases lay in between. There are 16 residues in the CDR3. CDR1 is LNHDA and CDR2 is SQIVND in the germline V gene (reference sequence). CDR3 DNA: TGTGCCAGTAGGCCCTGGGCAGGGAACTCTGGAAACACCATATATTTT. Amino acids: CASRPWAGNSGNTIYF.

The chain combines TRBV4-3 with TRBJ1-6; D might be TRBD1 (6 bases). Trimming took off 0 bases at V and 9 bases at J, with 12 bases between the two ends. Germline CDR1 is LGHNA and CDR2 is YSLEER. This CDR3 is 15 amino acids long. The CDR3 here is CASSQDWGRGSPLHF. CDR3 DNA: TGCGCCAGCAGCCAAGATTGGGGGCGCGGTTCACCCCTCCACTTT.

This chain links TRBV11-3 with TRBJ2-2; possibly TRBD1 for D (5 bases). This CDR3 has 15 residues. Trimming removed 1 base at V and 3 bases at J, with 9 bases between. Looked up from germline, CDR1 is SGHNT and CDR2 is YENEEA. In DNA form, the CDR3 reads TGTGCCAGCAGCTTAGGGGGCATGGACACCGGGGAGCTGTTTTTT. It yields the protein CASSLGGMDTGELFF. The complete variable domain, with remaining parts taken from reference TRBV11-3 and TRBJ2-2, reads EAGVVQSPRYKIIEKKQPVAFWCNPISGHNTLYWYLQNLGQGPELLIRYENEEAVDDSQLPKDRFSAERLKGVDSTLKIQPAELGDSAVYLCASSLGGMDTGELFFGEGSRLTVL.

This clone was recorded once. The sample has other DNA sequences that encode this CDR3 too. This chain links TRBV7-9 with TRBJ2-7, with D possibly TRBD1 on 5 matching bases. Germline V gene lookup returns CDR1 SEHNR and CDR2 FQNEAQ (reference sequence). The CDR3 length is 13 residues. Between the trimmed V and J ends, which lost 2 bases and 2 bases, there was a span of 7 bases. CDR3 region: CASSLQGTYEQYF. The CDR3 DNA reads as TGTGCCAGCAGCTTACAGGGTACCTACGAGCAGTACTTC.

V usage is TRBV7-9 and J usage is TRBJ2-3; 7 nucleotides agree with TRBD2. The CDR3 is 15 amino acids. Looked up from germline, CDR1 is SEHNR and CDR2 is FQNEAQ (reference sequence). Trimming at V came to 5 bases and at J to 0 bases, leaving 5 bases not matched to a gene. The chain's CDR3 is CASSRREGSTDTQYF. The CDR3 DNA reads TGTGCCAGCAGCAGGAGGGAGGGGAGCACAGATACGCAGTATTTT.

CDR3 protein: CASALIRSQANYGYTF. The CDR3, as DNA: TGTGCCAGCGCCTTGATCAGGTCCCAGGCTAACTATGGCTACACCTTC. This chain links TRBV2 with TRBJ1-2; D unclear. The CDR3 contains 16 residues. V lost 8 bases and J 0 bases, leaving 19 bases between the germline ends. The germline gives CDR1 SNHLY, CDR2 FYNNEI. Full variable domain (outside the CDR3, taken from reference TRBV2 and TRBJ1-2): EPEVTQTPSHQVTQMGQEVILRCVPISNHLYFYWYRQILGQKVEFLVSFYNNEISEKSEIFDDQFSVERPDGSNFTLKIRSTKLEDSAMYFCASALIRSQANYGYTFGSGTRLTVV.

The chain employs TRBV18 and TRBJ2-7, with 8 bases matching TRBD2. The CDR3 runs to 14 residues. Trimming cost V 6 bases and J 3 bases; bases outside gene matches: 7. Germline CDR1 and CDR2: KGHSH and LQKENI. The CDR3 DNA reads TGTGCCAGCTCCAATAGCGGGGACCTCTACGAGCAGTACTTC. Protein: CASSNSGDLYEQYF.

The V and J genes are TRBV9 and TRBJ2-1, with 14 bases identical to TRBD2. V lost 3 bases to trimming and J lost 7 bases; unmatched junction nucleotides: 3. Germline lookup yields CDR1 SGDLS and CDR2 YYNGEE. The CDR3 covers 15 residues. The CDR3, as DNA: TGTGCCAGCAGCGAGACTAGCGGGGGGGAAAATGAGCAGTTCTTC. It codes for CASSETSGGENEQFF.

This clone was recorded once. The V gene is TRBV5-6, the J gene TRBJ2-3; 9 bases are a match to TRBD2. CDR3 length: 16 amino acids. Germline V gives CDR1 SGHDT, CDR2 YYEEEE. V dropped 3 bases and J dropped 4; count of bases not matched to a gene: 9. The CDR3 DNA is TGTGCCAGCAGCTCACCAAGCGGGGGGTCCCCAGATACGCAGTATTTT. Its protein product is CASSSPSGGSPDTQYF.

The rearrangement uses TRBV29-1 and TRBJ1-1; possible D gene TRBD1, 5 bases. The germline V gene has CDR1 SQVTM and CDR2 ANQGSEA. The CDR3 totals 16 residues. V was pared by 7 bases and J by 2 bases, with 23 bases between. The CDR3 sequence is CSAKGGEGSRNTEAFF. The CDR3 nucleotides read TGCAGCGCCAAGGGAGGGGAAGGGTCGAGAAACACTGAAGCTTTCTTT.

This chain uses TRBV21-1 with TRBJ2-7; the table's D call, TRBD1, was not checked against the DNA. TRBV21-1 is a pseudogene locus. The length of the CDR3 is 17 residues. CDR3 loop: CASGELGTASRSYEQYF. As DNA, the CDR3 is TGTGCCAGCGGAGAGCTGGGGACAGCCTCCCGCTCCTACGAGCAGTACTTC.

The gene calls are TRBV6-1 and TRBJ1-2, with TRBD1 identical over 7 bases. The CDR3 is 13 amino acids. Unmatched junction bases numbered 3, after V lost 2 bases and J lost 6 bases. Per germline, CDR1 MNHNS and CDR2 SASEGT. CDR3 nucleotides: TGTGCCAGCAGTGAAAGACAGGGTCATGGCTACACCTTC. Translated, it gives CASSERQGHGYTF.

The chain recombines TRBV6-2 or TRBV6-3 with TRBJ1-1, with a tentative D call TRBD1 (5 bases). CDR1 and CDR2 from the germline V gene are MNHEY and SVGEGT. Trimming took 2 bases from V and 3 from J, leaving 13 bases between them. CDR3 length equals 15 residues. The CDR3, as DNA: TGTGCCAGCAGTTACGGTGTCAGGGCCTACACTGAAGCTTTCTTT. Translating it yields CASSYGVRAYTEAFF.